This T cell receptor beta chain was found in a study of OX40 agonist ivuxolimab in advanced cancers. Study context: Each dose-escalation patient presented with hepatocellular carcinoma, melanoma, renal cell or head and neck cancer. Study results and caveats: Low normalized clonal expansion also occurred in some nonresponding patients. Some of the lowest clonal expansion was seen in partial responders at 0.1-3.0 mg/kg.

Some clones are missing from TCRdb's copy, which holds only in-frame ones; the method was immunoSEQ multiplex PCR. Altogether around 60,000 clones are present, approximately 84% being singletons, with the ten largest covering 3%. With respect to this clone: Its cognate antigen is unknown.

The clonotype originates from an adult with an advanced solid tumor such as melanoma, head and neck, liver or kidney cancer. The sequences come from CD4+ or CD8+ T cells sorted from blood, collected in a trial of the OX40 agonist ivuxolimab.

The CDR3 reads CASSVAGAGYEQYF. CDR3 in DNA: TGTGCCAGCAGCGTAGCTGGGGCAGGGTACGAGCAGTACTTC. V usage is TRBV9 and J usage is TRBJ2-7; D perhaps matches TRBD1 (5 bases). The germline CDR1 and CDR2 sequences are SGDLS and YYNGEE. V shed 0 bases and J shed 4 bases, with 11 bases lying between them. This CDR3 contains 14 residues.